This T cell receptor beta chain stems from a study of T cells in Graves' hyperthyroidism and ophthalmopathy. TCR beta CDR3 regions were amplified from RNA transcripts. First-round RT-PCR with HTBI primers amplified the TCR CDR3 region. MiXCR was run by TCRdb on the multiplex PCR reads, yielding one entry per CDR3 protein. This table has a few hundred thousand distinct CDR3 sequences, about a sixth appearing once. V trimming: 2 bases; J trimming: 5 bases; junction bases outside the gene matches: 10. The CDR3 is made up of 16 amino acids. Germline lookup yields CDR1 MNHEY and CDR2 SVGEGT. This clonotype was seen repeatedly, ten times or more.

This chain joins TRBV6-2 or TRBV6-3 and TRBJ1-1; 8 positions agree with TRBD1. The source of this sequence is a woman between 40 and 55 years old with Graves' ophthalmopathy. The specimen was blood. CDR3 coding DNA: TGTGCCAGCAGTTACCCTTCCAGGGGGCAATTGACTGAAGCTTTCTTT. Translation: CASSYPSRGQLTEAFF.